This TCR beta chain was captured by sequencing in a study of a mutant IDH1 vaccine in newly diagnosed glioma. At the level of the study: Of treated patients, around 60% were men and approximately 40% women, averaging around 44 years. Most patients had radiochemotherapy with temozolomide before enrollment; others had one alone.

The time point denotes: week 23, last vaccination. The study gave 300 ug of mutant IDH1 20-mer peptide per vaccine dose, with topical imiquimod. Donors had new WHO grade 3 or 4 IDH1-mutant, ATRX-lost astrocytomas. This clone was seen once. Its antigen remains unknown. The table came from immunoSEQ multiplex PCR; TCRdb's copy has only in-frame clones and leaves some out. Seen here are 82,000 or so clones, 65% to 90% observed once, and the top ten hold 2% to 2.5%. This specimen was PBMCs, taken from a glioma patient whose treatment included an IDH1 peptide vaccine. The origin of this receptor is a man younger than 45 with glioma. Some clones in this sample may be carry-over from other donors' samples.

The CDR3 DNA is TGTGCCAGCAGTCCCCTTGGGACAGGGGAGAAAAACTATGGCTACACCTTC. Its protein product is CASSPLGTGEKNYGYTF. V is TRBV27 and J is TRBJ1-2, with TRBD1 matching over 10 bases. The CDR3 has 17 amino acids. V shed 5 bases, J shed 2 bases, and the junction held 11 bases outside the gene matches. Per the germline V gene, CDR1 is MNHEY and CDR2 is SMNVEV (reference sequence).